The rows below give T cell receptor beta chains drawn from one sample of a study of control samples from healthy donors and cancer patients. The table came from immunoSEQ multiplex PCR; TCRdb's copy has only in-frame clones and leaves some out. Of 100,000 to 150,000 clones in the sample, roughly 84% were seen once. Material for sequencing was blood. The source of these receptors is a man in his forties or fifties in good health. Each CDR3 is given with its conserved first and last residue. A D gene is named only where the DNA matches it firmly. Part of the rows lack a size; the others show once, few, many or a class for expanded clones.

v_call	clone_size	d_call	j_call	cdr3_aa	cdr3_nt
TRBV27	NA	TRBD2	TRBJ2-7	CASGTSGGREQYF	TGTGCCAGCGGGACTAGCGGAGGTAGGGAGCAGTACTTC
TRBV11-2	NA	NA	TRBJ1-5	CASSKGQDQPQHF	TGTGCCAGCAGTAAAGGGCAAGATCAGCCCCAGCATTTT
TRBV7-9	NA	NA	TRBJ1-2	CASSPAGGGPWGYTF	TGTGCCAGCAGCCCCGCCGGGGGCGGCCCATGGGGCTACACCTTC
TRBV5-1	NA	TRBD1	TRBJ1-2	CASSLFSGTGDTGYTF	TGCGCCAGCAGCTTGTTCTCCGGGACAGGGGATACTGGCTACACCTTC
TRBV30	NA	NA	TRBJ1-3	CAWSVHRGNTIYF	TGTGCCTGGAGTGTACATAGGGGGAACACCATATATTTT
TRBV5-1	NA	NA	TRBJ2-1	CASSLEPSGNEQFF	TGCGCCAGCAGCTTAGAACCCAGCGGGAATGAGCAGTTCTTC
TRBV6-6	NA	NA	TRBJ1-1	CASTPREGRRDTEAFF	TGTGCCAGCACCCCGAGAGAAGGACGGAGGGACACTGAAGCTTTCTTT
TRBV9	NA	NA	TRBJ1-5	CASSASAQGNQPQHF	TGTGCCAGCAGCGCCTCGGCGCAAGGCAATCAGCCCCAGCATTTT
TRBV5-5	NA	NA	TRBJ1-6	CASSLRGAYNSPLHF	TGTGCCAGCAGCCTGAGGGGGGCCTATAATTCACCCCTCCACTTT
TRBV3-1/TRBV3-2	NA	NA	TRBJ1-2	CASSQEYGLGGYTF	TGTGCCAGCAGCCAAGAGTACGGGCTCGGTGGCTACACCTTC
TRBV4-1	NA	NA	TRBJ1-5	CASSQVWAGDQPQHF	TGCGCCAGCAGCCAAGTTTGGGCAGGGGATCAGCCCCAGCATTTT
TRBV11-3	NA	NA	TRBJ1-2	CASSFSHAYGYTF	TGTGCCAGCAGCTTCTCCCATGCCTATGGCTACACCTTC
TRBV19	once	NA	TRBJ1-1	CASSSGFGPNTEAFF	TGTGCCAGTAGTTCTGGATTTGGGCCTAACACTGAAGCTTTCTTT
TRBV11-1	NA	TRBD1	TRBJ2-7	CASSNRDRGFYEQYF	TGTGCCAGCAGCAACCGGGACAGGGGGTTTTACGAGCAGTACTTC
TRBV20-1	NA	NA	TRBJ1-5	CSASYTLDLNQPQHF	TGCAGTGCTAGTTACACCCTAGACCTCAATCAGCCCCAGCATTTT
TRBV7-2	NA	NA	TRBJ2-5	CASSGGLQGIRETQYF	TGTGCCAGCAGCGGGGGGTTACAGGGCATACGGGAGACCCAGTACTTC
TRBV27	NA	TRBD2	TRBJ2-1	CASSLPTGGGAEMWEQFF	TGTGCCAGCAGTTTACCCACCGGCGGGGGGGCCGAGATGTGGGAGCAGTTCTTC
TRBV2	NA	NA	TRBJ1-5	CASTTGGGGNQPQHF	TGTGCCAGCACCACTGGAGGGGGGGGCAATCAGCCCCAGCATTTT
TRBV27	NA	TRBD1	TRBJ1-5	CASRSASRQGNSNQPQHF	TGTGCCAGCAGGTCGGCCTCAAGACAGGGAAATAGCAATCAGCCCCAGCATTTT
TRBV21-1	NA	NA	TRBJ2-7	CASSAYGTGRYEQYF	TGTGCCAGCAGCGCCTACGGGACAGGCCGCTACGAGCAGTACTTC
TRBV6-1	NA	NA	TRBJ1-5	CASITNAGQGQPQHF	TGTGCCAGCATTACGAACGCGGGTCAGGGACAGCCCCAGCATTTT
TRBV11-2	NA	NA	TRBJ2-5	CASSLGQAQETQYF	TGTGCCAGCAGCTTAGGGCAGGCCCAAGAGACCCAGTACTTC
TRBV6-5	NA	TRBD2	TRBJ2-1	CASSYSGGWDNEQFF	TGTGCCAGCAGTTACAGCGGGGGGTGGGACAATGAGCAGTTCTTC
TRBV4-1	NA	TRBD1	TRBJ1-1	CASSLQVPGQGVAEAFF	TGCGCCAGCAGCCTACAAGTACCGGGACAGGGCGTAGCTGAAGCTTTCTTT
TRBV6-5	NA	TRBD1	TRBJ1-2	CASSYGGAGGFYGYTF	TGTGCCAGCAGTTACGGTGGGGCAGGGGGCTTCTATGGCTACACCTTC
TRBV7-9	once	TRBD1	TRBJ1-2	CASSLVGTDYGYTF	TGTGCCAGCAGCTTAGTAGGGACAGACTATGGCTACACCTTC
TRBV4-1	NA	NA	TRBJ1-5	CASSQDGGRDQPQHF	TGCGCCAGCAGCCAAGATGGGGGCAGGGATCAGCCCCAGCATTTT
TRBV10-3	NA	NA	TRBJ2-2	CAISESRGHSTGELFF	TGTGCCATCAGTGAGTCCAGGGGACACAGCACCGGGGAGCTGTTTTTT
TRBV10-1	NA	NA	TRBJ2-1	CASSDQGGSDEQFF	TGCGCCAGCAGTGACCAGGGAGGTTCGGATGAGCAGTTCTTC
TRBV27	NA	TRBD1	TRBJ2-7	CASSLDPTGGASNSEQYF	TGTGCCAGCAGTTTGGACCCAACAGGGGGCGCCTCCAATTCCGAGCAGTACTTC
TRBV12-5	few	NA	TRBJ1-1	CASGRFPRLNTEAFF	TGTGCTAGTGGTCGCTTCCCCCGGCTAAACACTGAAGCTTTCTTT
TRBV19	once	NA	TRBJ2-2	CASSISAGELFF	TGTGCCAGTAGTATATCGGCCGGGGAGCTGTTTTTT
TRBV11-2	NA	NA	TRBJ2-1	CASSPYVGENNEQFF	TGTGCCAGCAGCCCCTACGTGGGGGAGAACAATGAGCAGTTCTTC
TRBV12-2	NA	NA	TRBJ2-2	CASRLASGRANTGELFF	TGTGCAAGTCGCTTAGCTAGCGGGCGCGCGAACACCGGGGAGCTGTTTTTT
TRBV7-9	NA	NA	TRBJ1-5	CASSTNDQPQHF	TGTGCCAGCAGCACTAATGACCAGCCCCAGCATTTT
TRBV20-1	NA	NA	TRBJ2-6	CSASAGFKSGANVLTF	TGCAGTGCTAGTGCAGGGTTTAAGTCTGGGGCCAACGTCCTGACTTTC
TRBV4-1	NA	NA	TRBJ2-1	CASSQGGSPNEQFF	TGCGCCAGCAGCCAAGGCGGCTCCCCCAATGAGCAGTTCTTC
TRBV5-1	NA	NA	TRBJ2-7	CASSPRSGQNSYEQYF	TGCGCCAGCAGCCCGCGAAGCGGACAGAACTCCTACGAGCAGTACTTC
TRBV6-2/TRBV6-3	NA	TRBD2	TRBJ2-7	CASSQYWTSGGYEQYF	TGTGCCAGCAGCCAATACTGGACTAGCGGGGGCTACGAGCAGTACTTC
TRBV30	NA	NA	TRBJ1-5	CAWSVIGRGGNQPQHF	TGTGCCTGGAGTGTAATTGGCAGAGGAGGCAATCAGCCCCAGCATTTT
TRBV6-1	NA	NA	TRBJ1-3	CASSGEGMGAGNTIYF	TGTGCCAGCAGTGGGGAGGGGATGGGGGCTGGAAACACCATATATTTT
TRBV6-2/TRBV6-3	NA	NA	TRBJ2-7	CASSGNGNSYEQYF	TGTGCCAGCAGTGGGAATGGTAATTCCTACGAGCAGTACTTC